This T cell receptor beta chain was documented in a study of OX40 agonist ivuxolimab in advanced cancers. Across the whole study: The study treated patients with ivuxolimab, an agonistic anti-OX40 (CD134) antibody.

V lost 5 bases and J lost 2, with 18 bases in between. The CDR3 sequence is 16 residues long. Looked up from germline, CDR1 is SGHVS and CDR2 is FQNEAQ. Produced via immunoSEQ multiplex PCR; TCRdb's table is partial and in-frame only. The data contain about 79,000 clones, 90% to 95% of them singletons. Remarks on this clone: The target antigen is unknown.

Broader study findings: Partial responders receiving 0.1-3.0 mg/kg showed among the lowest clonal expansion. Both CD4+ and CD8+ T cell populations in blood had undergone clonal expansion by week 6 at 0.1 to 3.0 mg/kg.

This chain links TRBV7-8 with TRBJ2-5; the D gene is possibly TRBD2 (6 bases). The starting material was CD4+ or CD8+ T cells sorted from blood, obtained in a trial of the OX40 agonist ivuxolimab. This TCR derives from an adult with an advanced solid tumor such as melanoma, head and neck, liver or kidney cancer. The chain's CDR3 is CASSPAAGGRQETQYF. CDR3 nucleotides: TGTGCCAGCAGCCCCGCGGCCGGGGGAAGACAAGAGACCCAGTACTTC.